The present TCR beta chain was sequenced within a study of T cell responses to AZD1222 COVID-19 vaccine. This clone occurred once. This CDR3 is 14 amino acids long. V lost 2 bases and J lost 1, with 8 bases in between. CDR1 is MDHEN and CDR2 is SYDVKM in the germline V gene. The table came from immunoSEQ multiplex PCR; TCRdb's copy has only in-frame clones and leaves some out. The sample carries around 100,000 clones, about 89% recorded once. The sequence was collected from an adult in good health. The chain has TRBV28 and TRBJ1-1; the D gene is possibly TRBD1 (5 bases). The material sequenced was peripheral blood, taken on day 0 of MenACWY control vaccination. The CDR3 reads CASSLADKNTEAFF. In nucleotides, the CDR3 is TGTGCCAGCAGTTTAGCGGACAAGAACACTGAAGCTTTCTTT. The whole variable domain, remainder taken from reference TRBV28 and TRBJ1-1, is DVKVTQSSRYLVKRTGEKVFLECVQDMDHENMFWYRQDPGLGLRLIYFSYDVKMKEKGDIPEGYSVSREKKERFSLILESASTNQTSMYLCASSLADKNTEAFFGQGTRLTVV.